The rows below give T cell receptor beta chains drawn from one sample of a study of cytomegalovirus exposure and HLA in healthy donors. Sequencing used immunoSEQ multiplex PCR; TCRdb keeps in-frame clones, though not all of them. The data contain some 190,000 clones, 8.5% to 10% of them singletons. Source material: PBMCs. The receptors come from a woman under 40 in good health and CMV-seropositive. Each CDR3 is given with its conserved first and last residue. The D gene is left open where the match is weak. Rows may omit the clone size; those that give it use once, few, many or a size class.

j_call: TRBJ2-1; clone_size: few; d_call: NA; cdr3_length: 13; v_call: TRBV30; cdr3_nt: TGTGCCTGGAGTGGGGACTTACAGGGGGAGCAGTTCTTC; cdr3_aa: CAWSGDLQGEQFF
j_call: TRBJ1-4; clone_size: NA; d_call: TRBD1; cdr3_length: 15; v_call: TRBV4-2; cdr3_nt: TGTGCCAGCAGCCACCTCGGACAGGAAAAAGAAAAACTGTTTTTT; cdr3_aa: CASSHLGQEKEKLFF
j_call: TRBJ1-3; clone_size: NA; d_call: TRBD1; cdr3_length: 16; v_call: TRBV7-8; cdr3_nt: TGTGCCAGCAGCTGGGACAGGCCCAACTCTGGAAACACCATATATTTT; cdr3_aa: CASSWDRPNSGNTIYF
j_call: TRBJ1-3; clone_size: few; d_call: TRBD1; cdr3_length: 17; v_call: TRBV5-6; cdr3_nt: TGTGCCAGCAGTTGGGGACAGGGGTCCTTCTCTGGAAACACCATATATTTT; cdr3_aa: CASSWGQGSFSGNTIYF
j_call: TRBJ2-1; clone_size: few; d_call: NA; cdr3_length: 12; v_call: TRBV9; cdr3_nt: TGTGCCAGCAGCGTTGCGGGGAATGAGCAGTTCTTC; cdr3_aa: CASSVAGNEQFF
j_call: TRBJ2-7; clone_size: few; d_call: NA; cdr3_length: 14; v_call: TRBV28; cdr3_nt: TGTGCCAGCACCGTCAGTCCGGGACACAACGAGCAGTACTTC; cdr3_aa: CASTVSPGHNEQYF
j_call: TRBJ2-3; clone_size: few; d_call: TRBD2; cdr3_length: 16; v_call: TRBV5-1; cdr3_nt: TGCGCCAGCAGCTTGGGCGGGACTAGCGGGGTCGATACGCAGTATTTT; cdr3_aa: CASSLGGTSGVDTQYF
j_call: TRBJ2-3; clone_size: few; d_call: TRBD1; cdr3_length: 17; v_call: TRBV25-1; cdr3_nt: TGTGCCAGCAGTGAATATGAGACAGGGGTTAGCACAGATACGCAGTATTTT; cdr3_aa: CASSEYETGVSTDTQYF
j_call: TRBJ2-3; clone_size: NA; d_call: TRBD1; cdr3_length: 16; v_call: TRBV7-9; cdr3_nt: TGTGCCAGCAGCTTAGGAAATACAGGGGGCACAGATACGCAGTATTTT; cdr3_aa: CASSLGNTGGTDTQYF
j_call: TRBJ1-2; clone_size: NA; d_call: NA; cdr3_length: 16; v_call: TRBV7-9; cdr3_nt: TGTGCCAGCAGCCCATGGGGGGTCGGGGGACCTTATGGCTACACCTTC; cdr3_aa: CASSPWGVGGPYGYTF